A selection of T cell receptor beta chains follows, all from one sample in a study of glioma-infiltrating T cells. In TCRdb, the multiplex PCR reads were re-called with MiXCR into one record per CDR3 protein. The data contain some 150,000 distinct CDR3 sequences, 30% to 40% of them singletons. Material: glioma tissue, nonneoplastic brain tissue, or PBMCs (not recorded which). The receptors were sampled from a human donor with low-grade glioma or glioblastoma, undergoing nonglioma brain surgery, or in good health (not recorded which). Both conserved end residues are part of each CDR3. The D gene is left open where the match is weak. Only part of the rows carry a size: once, few, many, or a class if the clone is expanded.

clone size: few; CDR3 length: 16; J gene: TRBJ2-7; V gene: TRBV7-2; D gene: TRBD1; CDR3 protein: CASSPFPGQGPYEQYF; CDR3 DNA: TGTGCCAGCAGCCCTTTCCCGGGACAGGGACCCTACGAGCAGTACTTC
clone size: many; CDR3 length: 11; J gene: TRBJ1-1; V gene: TRBV20-1; D gene: -; CDR3 protein: CSAPANTEAFF; CDR3 DNA: TGCAGTGCTCCGGCGAACACTGAAGCTTTCTTT
clone size: -; CDR3 length: 16; J gene: TRBJ1-5; V gene: TRBV28; D gene: TRBD1; CDR3 protein: CASSSLGTGLGQPQHF; CDR3 DNA: TGTGCCAGCAGTTCATTAGGGACAGGGTTGGGTCAGCCCCAGCATTTT
clone size: -; CDR3 length: 16; J gene: TRBJ2-3; V gene: TRBV18; D gene: TRBD2; CDR3 protein: CASSPRLATGTDTQYF; CDR3 DNA: TGTGCCAGCTCACCAAGACTAGCGACGGGCACAGATACGCAGTATTTT
clone size: -; CDR3 length: 13; J gene: TRBJ2-7; V gene: TRBV20-1; D gene: -; CDR3 protein: CSARAVTSYEQYF; CDR3 DNA: TGCAGTGCTAGAGCCGTGACCTCCTACGAGCAGTACTTC
clone size: -; CDR3 length: 13; J gene: TRBJ2-5; V gene: TRBV6-1; D gene: TRBD2; CDR3 protein: CASRLAGQETQYF; CDR3 DNA: TGTGCCAGCCGACTAGCGGGACAAGAGACCCAGTACTTC
clone size: -; CDR3 length: 15; J gene: TRBJ1-4; V gene: TRBV7-9; D gene: -; CDR3 protein: CASSAAWSSNEKLFF; CDR3 DNA: TGTGCCAGCAGCGCTGCGTGGTCTTCCAATGAAAAACTGTTTTTT
clone size: once; CDR3 length: 16; J gene: TRBJ1-1; V gene: TRBV6-5; D gene: -; CDR3 protein: CAGSDSYKTPKTEASF; CDR3 DNA: TGTGCCGGCAGTGACTCCTACAAAACACCCAAAACTGAAGCTTCCTTT
clone size: few; CDR3 length: 17; J gene: TRBJ2-3; V gene: TRBV4-2; D gene: TRBD2; CDR3 protein: CASSPRTSGSMTDTQYF; CDR3 DNA: TGTGCCAGCAGCCCTAGGACAAGCGGGAGCATGACAGATACGCAGTATTTT
clone size: -; CDR3 length: 13; J gene: TRBJ2-7; V gene: TRBV6-1; D gene: -; CDR3 protein: CAISPSAPYEQYF; CDR3 DNA: TGTGCCATATCACCCTCCGCTCCCTACGAGCAGTACTTC
clone size: -; CDR3 length: 14; J gene: TRBJ2-1; V gene: TRBV28; D gene: TRBD2; CDR3 protein: CASSGAGGENEQFF; CDR3 DNA: TGTGCCAGCAGTGGGGCGGGAGGAGAAAATGAGCAGTTCTTC
clone size: many; CDR3 length: 12; J gene: TRBJ1-1; V gene: TRBV6-1; D gene: -; CDR3 protein: CASSRVNTEAFF; CDR3 DNA: TGTGCCAGCAGCCGCGTTAACACTGAAGCTTTCTTT
clone size: few; CDR3 length: 15; J gene: TRBJ2-1; V gene: TRBV20-1; D gene: -; CDR3 protein: CSARAWTRTYNEQFF; CDR3 DNA: TGCAGTGCTAGAGCGTGGACCAGAACCTACAATGAGCAGTTCTTC
clone size: many; CDR3 length: 13; J gene: TRBJ2-3; V gene: TRBV6-6; D gene: -; CDR3 protein: CASSYGSTDTQYF; CDR3 DNA: TGTGCCAGCAGTTACGGGTCCACAGATACGCAGTATTTT
clone size: -; CDR3 length: 16; J gene: TRBJ2-3; V gene: TRBV6-1; D gene: -; CDR3 protein: CATADNRGTGGDTQYF; CDR3 DNA: TGTGCCACTGCCGATAACCGGGGGACGGGTGGAGATACGCAGTATTTT
clone size: -; CDR3 length: 12; J gene: TRBJ2-2; V gene: TRBV6-1; D gene: -; CDR3 protein: CASRMNTGELFF; CDR3 DNA: TGTGCCAGCAGGATGAACACCGGGGAGCTGTTTTTT
clone size: medium-sized; CDR3 length: 13; J gene: TRBJ1-1; V gene: TRBV6-1; D gene: -; CDR3 protein: CASNEPVNTEAFF; CDR3 DNA: TGTGCCAGCAACGAGCCGGTGAACACTGAAGCTTTCTTT
clone size: -; CDR3 length: 14; J gene: TRBJ2-1; V gene: TRBV7-9; D gene: TRBD2; CDR3 protein: CASSLTGASGEQFF; CDR3 DNA: TGCGCCAGCAGCCTCACCGGGGCTAGCGGCGAGCAGTTCTTC
clone size: few; CDR3 length: 15; J gene: TRBJ2-6; V gene: TRBV19; D gene: -; CDR3 protein: CASSQGHAGANVLTF; CDR3 DNA: TGTGCCAGTAGCCAAGGGCACGCTGGGGCCAACGTCCTGACTTTC
clone size: few; CDR3 length: 17; J gene: TRBJ2-1; V gene: TRBV6-1; D gene: -; CDR3 protein: CASTEDSVRSSYNEQFF; CDR3 DNA: TGTGCCAGCACGGAGGACAGTGTTCGGAGCTCCTACAATGAGCAGTTCTTC
clone size: once; CDR3 length: 14; J gene: TRBJ2-5; V gene: TRBV20-1; D gene: -; CDR3 protein: CSAVGGALQETQYF; CDR3 DNA: TGCAGTGCCGTCGGGGGTGCCCTTCAAGAGACCCAGTACTTC
clone size: many; CDR3 length: 14; J gene: TRBJ2-7; V gene: TRBV15; D gene: -; CDR3 protein: CATSRGRASDEQYF; CDR3 DNA: TGTGCCACCAGCAGAGGACGGGCTAGCGACGAGCAGTACTTC
clone size: -; CDR3 length: 17; J gene: TRBJ2-1; V gene: TRBV11-2; D gene: -; CDR3 protein: CASLGQVPQGGYNEQFF; CDR3 DNA: TGTGCCAGCTTGGGCCAGGTTCCCCAAGGTGGGTACAATGAGCAGTTCTTC
clone size: -; CDR3 length: 15; J gene: TRBJ2-5; V gene: TRBV6-6; D gene: TRBD1; CDR3 protein: CASSYSLGTEETQYF; CDR3 DNA: TGTGCCAGCAGTTACTCTTTGGGGACAGAAGAGACCCAGTACTTC
clone size: -; CDR3 length: 13; J gene: TRBJ1-6; V gene: TRBV11-2; D gene: -; CDR3 protein: CASSLETDSPPHF; CDR3 DNA: TGTGCCAGCAGCTTAGAAACGGACTCACCCCCCCACTTT
clone size: -; CDR3 length: 15; J gene: TRBJ2-3; V gene: TRBV19; D gene: -; CDR3 protein: CVSSMGRLSTDTQYF; CDR3 DNA: TGTGTCAGTAGTATGGGCAGGCTCAGCACAGATACGCAGTATTTT
clone size: few; CDR3 length: 15; J gene: TRBJ1-2; V gene: TRBV27; D gene: TRBD1; CDR3 protein: CASSYRQGPNYGYTF; CDR3 DNA: TGTGCCAGCAGTTACCGACAGGGGCCCAACTATGGCTACACCTTC
clone size: few; CDR3 length: 16; J gene: TRBJ2-3; V gene: TRBV6-2/TRBV6-3; D gene: TRBD2; CDR3 protein: CASSYSGLAGSDTQYF; CDR3 DNA: TGTGCCAGCAGTTACTCGGGACTAGCGGGGTCAGATACGCAGTATTTT
clone size: -; CDR3 length: 16; J gene: TRBJ2-6; V gene: TRBV2; D gene: -; CDR3 protein: CASSDPRGSGANVLTF; CDR3 DNA: TGTGCCAGCAGTGATCCGCGGGGCTCTGGGGCCAACGTCCTGACTTTC
clone size: -; CDR3 length: 15; J gene: TRBJ2-7; V gene: TRBV6-5; D gene: TRBD1; CDR3 protein: CASSVQQGGPYEQYF; CDR3 DNA: TGTGCCAGCAGTGTTCAACAGGGGGGTCCCTACGAGCAGTACTTC
clone size: few; CDR3 length: 13; J gene: TRBJ1-2; V gene: TRBV2; D gene: -; CDR3 protein: CASKGQANYGYTF; CDR3 DNA: TGTGCCAGCAAAGGACAAGCTAACTATGGCTACACCTTC